This T cell receptor beta chain was sequenced for a study of CD8 T cells in ankylosing spondylitis. Findings and caveats of the study: Seemingly characteristic of ankylosing spondylitis blood was a TCR beta motif consisting of 7 or 8 highly homologous variants. Significant enrichment of disease-linked clones was reported in matched ankylosing spondylitis synovial fluid. Some of the motif variants had earlier been found in reactive arthritis patients' fluid and blood. Disease-linked clones had a CD8+ phenotype and relatively low frequency in peripheral blood.

The ends were cut back, 4 bases at V and 2 bases at J, with 12 bases in the middle. Germline V lookup: CDR1 MDHEN, CDR2 SYDVKM. CDR3 size: 15 residues. There are many counts of this clonotype. The antigen remains undetermined. TCRdb recomputed calls from the 5' RACE reads with MiXCR, one row per CDR3 protein. This sample has around 150,000 distinct CDR3 sequences, with 18% found just once. Specimen: blood, either unsorted or a sorted T cell fraction (not recorded which). The rearrangement links TRBV28 to TRBJ1-5; D remains ambiguous. This TCR was recovered from a male donor with ankylosing spondylitis or in good health (not recorded which). Written as DNA, the CDR3 is TGTGCCAGCAGTTCAGGAGTCTTACGCAATCAGCCCCAGCATTTT. Translated, it gives CASSSGVLRNQPQHF.